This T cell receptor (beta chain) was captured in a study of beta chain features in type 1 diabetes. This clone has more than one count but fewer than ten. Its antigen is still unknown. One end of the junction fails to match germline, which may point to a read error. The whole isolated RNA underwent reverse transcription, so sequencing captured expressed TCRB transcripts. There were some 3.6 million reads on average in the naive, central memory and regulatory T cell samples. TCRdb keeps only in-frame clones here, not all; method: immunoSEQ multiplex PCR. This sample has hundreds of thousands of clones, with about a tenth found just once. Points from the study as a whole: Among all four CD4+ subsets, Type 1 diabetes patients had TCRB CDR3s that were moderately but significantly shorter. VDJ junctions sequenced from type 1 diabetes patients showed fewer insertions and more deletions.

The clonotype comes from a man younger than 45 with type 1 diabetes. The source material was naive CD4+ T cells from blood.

The CDR3 loop reads CAWSLGPPLSGGSF. The DNA of the CDR3 is TGTGCCTGGAGCCTAGGGCCCCCATTGTCAGGGGGTTCCTTC. This rearrangement joins TRBV30 to TRBJ1-2; 7 bases line up with TRBD1. Germline V gives CDR1 GTSNPN, CDR2 SVGIG (reference sequence). The CDR3 totals 14 residues.